One and the same sample provided the 8 T cell receptor beta chains below, sequenced in a study of cytomegalovirus exposure and HLA in healthy donors. Produced via immunoSEQ multiplex PCR; TCRdb's table is partial and in-frame only. The sample holds about 360,000 clones, about nine tenths seen once. Sequencing input: PBMCs. These TCRs come from a woman younger than 30 in good health and CMV-seronegative.

This clone occurred a few times. The same CDR3 also results from other DNA sequences found in this sample. J is TRBJ1-5 and V is TRBV27; unclear D gene. Trimming pared 2 bases from V and 4 bases from J, leaving 6 bases between. The CDR3 spans 13 residues. The germline CDR1 and CDR2 sequences are MNHEY and SMNVEV (reference sequence). In nucleotides, the CDR3 is TGTGCCAGCAGTTTAGGCCGAAATCAGCCCCAGCATTTT. It specifies CASSLGRNQPQHF.

On this clone: The same CDR3 arises from other DNA sequences in this sample as well. The CDR3 DNA reads as TGCGCCAGCAGCCCCGACAGTGGCTATGGCTACACCTTC. It specifies CASSPDSGYGYTF. The rearrangement joins TRBV5-1 to TRBJ1-2, with D perhaps TRBD1 (5 bases). Germline assignment: CDR1 SGHRS and CDR2 YFSETQ. This CDR3 spans 13 amino acids. Trimming shortened V by 4 bases and J by 4 bases, and 11 bases separated the two germline ends. The full variable domain, with the rest looked up from reference TRBV5-1 and TRBJ1-2, is KAGVTQTPRYLIKTRGQQVTLSCSPISGHRSVSWYQQTPGQGLQFLFEYFSETQRNKGNFPGRFSGRQFSNSRSEMNVSTLELGDSALYLCASSPDSGYGYTFGSGTRLTVV.

J is TRBJ1-5 and V is TRBV28; D gene ambiguous. Trimming removed 6 bases at V and 3 bases at J, with 12 bases between. CDR3 length equals 14 residues. Germline CDR1 reads MDHEN; CDR2 reads SYDVKM. In DNA form, the CDR3 reads TGTGCCAGCAGCACCCACAGCCTCAATCAGCCCCAGCATTTT. This translates into CASSTHSLNQPQHF.

CDR3 in DNA: TGCACCAGCAGCCTACCTAGCGGGGAATTCTTCTCTGGGGCCAACGTCCTGACTTTC. Encoded protein: CTSSLPSGEFFSGANVLTF. V and J are TRBV1 and TRBJ2-6; the tabulated D call, TRBD2, remains unverified against the DNA. TRBV1 is tagged as a pseudogene. This CDR3 is 19 amino acids long.

V usage is TRBV28 and J usage is TRBJ1-1, with a tentative D call TRBD1 (6 bases). The ends were cut back, 6 bases at V and 1 base at J, with 9 bases in the middle. The CDR3 runs 13 residues. Per germline, CDR1 MDHEN and CDR2 SYDVKM. The CDR3 protein is CASSIQGNTEAFF. CDR3 bases: TGTGCCAGCAGCATACAGGGGAACACTGAAGCTTTCTTT.

This clone was seen a single time. The chain is built from TRBV4-1 and TRBJ1-5; 8 bases are a match to TRBD1. Germline V gene lookup returns CDR1 MGHRA and CDR2 YSYEKL. J was trimmed by 4 bases and V by 5 bases; bases with no gene match: 7. CDR3 length equals 15 residues. The CDR3 sequence: CASSFRTGNNQPQHF. CDR3 DNA: TGCGCCAGCAGCTTTAGGACAGGGAATAATCAGCCCCAGCATTTT.

The chain carries TRBV6-1 and TRBJ2-5; TRBD2 agrees at 8 bases. The germline V gene has CDR1 MNHNS and CDR2 SASEGT. The CDR3 has 15 residues. After removal of 5 bases from V and 5 bases from J, the junction contained 10 bases not matched to a gene. The CDR3 loop is CASSPWGGRQETQYF. The CDR3 nucleotides read TGTGCCAGCAGTCCCTGGGGCGGGAGGCAGGAGACCCAGTACTTC.

The J gene is TRBJ2-7, the V gene TRBV2, with TRBD1 matching over 10 bases. The CDR3 has 14 residues. Germline-derived CDR1 and CDR2 are SNHLY and FYNNEI. Trimming cost V 5 bases and J 7 bases; bases outside gene matches: 8. The CDR3 DNA follows: TGTGCCAGCAGTCCCGGGACAGGGGATAGGGAGCAGTACTTC. Protein product: CASSPGTGDREQYF.